The 21 T cell receptor beta chains listed next were all sequenced from one sample in a study of T cells expressing NK-cell markers. With the 5' RACE reads reprocessed, TCRdb shows one record per CDR3 protein and no DNA. This repertoire includes 550,000 to 600,000 distinct CDR3 sequences. The sample was blood T cells: a sorted CD56 or NKG2C T cell subset, CD4+ or CD8+ T cells, or bulk PBMC T cells (not recorded which). The receptor source for this set is a man younger than 35 in good health.

This chain connects TRBV9 to TRBJ2-5; TCRdb calls TRBD1, which cannot be checked without DNA. CDR1 and CDR2 from the germline V gene are SGDLS and YYNGEE. The CDR3 loop spans 13 amino acids. The CDR3 sequence: CASSPDREKTQYF.

This chain uses TRBV12-3 or TRBV12-4 with TRBJ2-1. The CDR3 has 15 amino acids. This CDR3 is CASRRDGSSYNEQFF.

The rearrangement uses TRBV6-5 and TRBJ2-7; TCRdb indicates TRBD1, and absent DNA this call remains unverified. Germline V gene sequence: CDR1 MNHEY, CDR2 SVGAGI. The CDR3 has 12 amino acids. Here the CDR3 reads CASSPQGTEQYF.

The rearrangement joins TRBV12-3 or TRBV12-4 to TRBJ2-3; without DNA, the TCRdb call of TRBD1 cannot be checked. This CDR3 has 15 residues. The CDR3: CASRTYKPGVFGQYF.

The V gene is TRBV12-3 or TRBV12-4, the J gene TRBJ1-2. The CDR3 has 13 amino acids. The CDR3 here is CASSLSEFYGYTF.

The gene calls are TRBV28 and TRBJ1-1; TCRdb's D call of TRBD1 is untestable without DNA. The CDR3 has 12 residues. Germline CDR1 and CDR2: MDHEN and SYDVKM. CDR3 sequence: CASSLLSRGAFF.

The chain combines TRBV7-6 with TRBJ2-5; no DNA is available, so the TRBD2 call from TCRdb remains unchecked. The germline V gene encodes CDR1 SGHVS and CDR2 FNYEAQ. This CDR3 contains 15 residues. CDR3 sequence reads: CASSLFSGSKETQYF.

The chain uses TRBV24-1 and TRBJ1-5. The CDR3 runs to 14 residues. The germline V gene has CDR1 KGHDR and CDR2 SFDVKD. The CDR3: CATSEGSSNQPQHF.

The V call is TRBV6-2 or TRBV6-3, the J call TRBJ2-3; TCRdb names TRBD2, which stays unverified in the absence of DNA. The V gene's germline CDR1 is MNHEY and CDR2 SVGEGT. The CDR3 sequence is 15 residues long. The CDR3 sequence is CASSLGGLATDTQYF.

The J gene is TRBJ2-7, the V gene TRBV10-3; TCRdb designates TRBD1, a call that cannot be tested without DNA. Germline-derived CDR1 and CDR2 are ENHRY and SYGVKD. This CDR3 is built from 16 residues. The chain's CDR3 is CAISDPIRGEKGEQYF.

The V gene is TRBV2, the J gene TRBJ1-5; TCRdb returns TRBD1, unconfirmable since there is no DNA. Germline V gene lookup returns CDR1 SNHLY and CDR2 FYNNEI. This CDR3 is built from 14 residues. CDR3 protein: CASSITGEDQPQHF.

The gene calls are TRBV18 and TRBJ2-5. CDR1 KGHSH and CDR2 LQKENI come from the germline V gene. The CDR3 totals 15 residues. This chain's CDR3 is CASSPQGSFKGTQYF.

The chain uses TRBV29-1 and TRBJ2-5; TCRdb reports TRBD1, a call that lacks DNA to check it against. The germline V gene encodes CDR1 SQVTM and CDR2 ANQGSEA. The CDR3 length is 13 residues. CDR3 loop: CSLTGHRQETQYF.

The J gene is TRBJ2-7, the V gene TRBV4-3. Germline V lookup: CDR1 LGHNA, CDR2 YSLEER. The CDR3 is made up of 13 amino acids. The CDR3: CASSQDSRNEQYF.

The rearrangement uses TRBV6-6 and TRBJ2-7; TCRdb proposes TRBD1, but this gene call is untestable without DNA. CDR1 and CDR2 (germline): MNHNY, SVGAGI (reference sequence). This CDR3 is built from 13 residues. CDR3 region: CASSPRTGHEQYF.

The V gene is TRBV7-6, the J gene TRBJ1-5; as DNA is missing, the TRBD1 call by TCRdb cannot be tested. The CDR3 loop spans 17 amino acids. Germline-derived CDR1 and CDR2 are SGHVS and FNYEAQ. CDR3 loop: CASSPHRGTQANQPQHF.

The rearrangement joins TRBV5-1 to TRBJ1-3. This CDR3 is built from 19 residues. Germline CDR1 is SGHRS and CDR2 is YFSETQ. The CDR3 protein is CASSPSPGTAEPSGNTIYF.

The rearrangement uses TRBV5-1 and TRBJ2-3; TCRdb designates TRBD2, a call that cannot be tested without DNA. Germline V gene data show CDR1 as SGHRS and CDR2 as YFSETQ. CDR3 length: 15 residues. Here the CDR3 reads CASRSGDSGTDTQYF. Full variable domain (outside the CDR3, taken from reference TRBV5-1 and TRBJ2-3): KAGVTQTPRYLIKTRGQQVTLSCSPISGHRSVSWYQQTPGQGLQFLFEYFSETQRNKGNFPGRFSGRQFSNSRSEMNVSTLELGDSALYLCASRSGDSGTDTQYFGPGTRLTVL.

The rearrangement links TRBV7-6 to TRBJ2-2; no DNA is available, so the TRBD1 call from TCRdb remains unchecked. Per the germline V gene, CDR1 is SGHVS and CDR2 is FNYEAQ. CDR3 length equals 18 residues. This chain's CDR3 is CASSLTDIQGANTGELFF. Full variable domain (outside the CDR3, taken from reference TRBV7-6 and TRBJ2-2): GAGVSQSPRYKVTKRGQDVALRCDPISGHVSLYWYRQALGQGPEFLTYFNYEAQQDKSGLPNDRFSAERPEGSISTLTIQRTEQRDSAMYRCASSLTDIQGANTGELFFGEGSRLTVL.

The chain has TRBV12-3 or TRBV12-4 and TRBJ2-1; the D call of TRBD2 rests on TCRdb alone, since no DNA is present to check it. The CDR3 consists of 14 residues. The CDR3 loop is CASKRAASYNEQFF.

The chain is built from TRBV25-1 and TRBJ2-1. The germline V gene encodes CDR1 MGHDK and CDR2 SYGVNS. This CDR3 has 12 amino acids. This chain's CDR3 is CASSESANEQFF.